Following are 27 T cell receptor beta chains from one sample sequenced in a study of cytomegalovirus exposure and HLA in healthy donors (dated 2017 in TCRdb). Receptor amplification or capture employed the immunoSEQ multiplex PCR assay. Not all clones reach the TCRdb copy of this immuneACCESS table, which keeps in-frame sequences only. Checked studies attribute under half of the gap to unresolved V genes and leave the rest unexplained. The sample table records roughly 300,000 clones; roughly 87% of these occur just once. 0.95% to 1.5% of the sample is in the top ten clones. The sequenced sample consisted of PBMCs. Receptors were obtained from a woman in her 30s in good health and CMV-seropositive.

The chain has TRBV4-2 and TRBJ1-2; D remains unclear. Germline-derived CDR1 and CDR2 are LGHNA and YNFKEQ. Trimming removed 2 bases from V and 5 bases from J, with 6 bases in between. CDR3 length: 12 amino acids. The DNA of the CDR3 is TGTGCCAGCAGCCAACAACAGTATGGCTACACCTTC. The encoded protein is CASSQQQYGYTF.

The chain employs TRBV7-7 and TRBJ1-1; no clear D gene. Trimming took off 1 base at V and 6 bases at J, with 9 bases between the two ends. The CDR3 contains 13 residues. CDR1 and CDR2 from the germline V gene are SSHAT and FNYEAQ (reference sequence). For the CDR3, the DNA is TGTGCCAGCAGCTTAGTGACGGGGTCTGAAGCTTTCTTT. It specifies CASSLVTGSEAFF. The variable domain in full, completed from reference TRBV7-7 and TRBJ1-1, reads GAGVSQSPRYKVTKRGQDVTLRCDPISSHATLYWYQQALGQGPEFLTYFNYEAQPDKSGLPSDRFSAERPEGSISTLTIQRTEQRDSAMYRCASSLVTGSEAFFGQGTRLTVV.

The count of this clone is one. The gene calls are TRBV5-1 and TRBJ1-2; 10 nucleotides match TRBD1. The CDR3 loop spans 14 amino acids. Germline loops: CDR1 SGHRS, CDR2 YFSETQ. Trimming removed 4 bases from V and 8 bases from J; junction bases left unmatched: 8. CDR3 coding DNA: TGCGCCAGCAGCGGGACAGGGGATGCGGAAGGCTACACCTTC. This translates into CASSGTGDAEGYTF.

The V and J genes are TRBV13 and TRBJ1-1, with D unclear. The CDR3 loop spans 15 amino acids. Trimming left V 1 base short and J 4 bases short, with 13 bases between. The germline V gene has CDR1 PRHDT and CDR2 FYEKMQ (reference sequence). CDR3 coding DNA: TGTGCCAGCAGCTTAGTGGCCGGGATGGGCACTGAAGCTTTCTTT. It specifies CASSLVAGMGTEAFF.

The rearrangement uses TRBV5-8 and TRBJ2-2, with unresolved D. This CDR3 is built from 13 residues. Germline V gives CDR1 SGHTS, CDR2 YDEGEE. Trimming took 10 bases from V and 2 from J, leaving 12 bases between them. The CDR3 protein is CAVADFNTGELFF. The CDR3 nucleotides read TGTGCCGTAGCAGATTTTAACACCGGGGAGCTGTTTTTT.

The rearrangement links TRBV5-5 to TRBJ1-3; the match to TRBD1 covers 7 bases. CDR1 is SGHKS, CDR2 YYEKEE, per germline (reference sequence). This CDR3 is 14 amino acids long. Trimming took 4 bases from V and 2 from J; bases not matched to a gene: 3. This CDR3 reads CASSATGTGNTIYF. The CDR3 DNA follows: TGTGCCAGCAGCGCGACAGGGACTGGAAACACCATATATTTT.

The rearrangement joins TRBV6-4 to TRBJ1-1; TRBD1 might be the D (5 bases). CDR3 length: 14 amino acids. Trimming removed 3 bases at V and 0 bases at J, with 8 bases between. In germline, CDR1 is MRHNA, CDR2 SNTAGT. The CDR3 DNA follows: TGTGCCAGCAGTGAAAGGGGACTGAACACTGAAGCTTTCTTT. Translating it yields CASSERGLNTEAFF.

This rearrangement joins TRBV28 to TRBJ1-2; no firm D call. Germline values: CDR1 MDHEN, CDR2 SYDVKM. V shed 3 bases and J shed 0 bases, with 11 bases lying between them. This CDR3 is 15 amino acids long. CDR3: CASSLATETNYGYTF. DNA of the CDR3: TGTGCCAGCAGTTTGGCGACCGAAACTAACTATGGCTACACCTTC.

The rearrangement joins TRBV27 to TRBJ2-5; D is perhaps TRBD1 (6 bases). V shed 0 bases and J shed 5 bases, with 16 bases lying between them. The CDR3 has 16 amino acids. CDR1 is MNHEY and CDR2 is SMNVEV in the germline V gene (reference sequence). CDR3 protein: CASSLSGRGIQETQYF. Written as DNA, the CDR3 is TGTGCCAGCAGTTTATCAGGCAGGGGCATACAGGAGACCCAGTACTTC.

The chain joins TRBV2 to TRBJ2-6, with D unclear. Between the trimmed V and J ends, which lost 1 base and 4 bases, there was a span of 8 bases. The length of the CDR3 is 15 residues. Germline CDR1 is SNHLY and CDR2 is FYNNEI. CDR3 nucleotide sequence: TGTGCCAGCAGTGAAGTGGGGATAGGGGCCAACGTCCTGACTTTC. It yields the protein CASSEVGIGANVLTF.

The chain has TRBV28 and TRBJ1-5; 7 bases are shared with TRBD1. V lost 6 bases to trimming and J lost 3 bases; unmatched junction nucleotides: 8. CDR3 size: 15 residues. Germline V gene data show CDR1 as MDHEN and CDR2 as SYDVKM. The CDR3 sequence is CASRATGNDNQPQHF. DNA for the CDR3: TGTGCCAGCAGGGCGACAGGGAATGACAATCAGCCCCAGCATTTT.

Here the CDR3 reads CASSLTGSNYGYTF. CDR3 nucleotide sequence: TGTGCCAGCAGTTTGACAGGATCTAACTATGGCTACACCTTC. The chain carries TRBV28 and TRBJ1-2, with a weak D call TRBD1 (6 bases). The CDR3 spans 14 residues. V was cut by 3 bases and J by 0 bases, with 8 bases left in between. Germline V lookup: CDR1 MDHEN, CDR2 SYDVKM.

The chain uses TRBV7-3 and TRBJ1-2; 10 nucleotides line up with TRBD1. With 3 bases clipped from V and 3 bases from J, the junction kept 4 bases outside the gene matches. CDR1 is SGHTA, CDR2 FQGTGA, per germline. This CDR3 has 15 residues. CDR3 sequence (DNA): TGTGCCAGCAGCTTGACCGGGACAGGGGACTATGGCTACACCTTC. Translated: CASSLTGTGDYGYTF.

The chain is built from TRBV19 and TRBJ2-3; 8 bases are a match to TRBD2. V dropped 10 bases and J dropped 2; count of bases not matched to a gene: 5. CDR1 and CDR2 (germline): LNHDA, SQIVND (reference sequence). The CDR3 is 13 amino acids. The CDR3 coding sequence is TGTGCCACCTCGGGGGGGCCCACAGATACGCAGTATTTT. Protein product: CATSGGPTDTQYF.

The CDR3 sequence: CSVEVSGGNTGELFF. CDR3 sequence (DNA): TGCAGCGTTGAAGTGAGCGGGGGAAACACCGGGGAGCTGTTTTTT. The V call is TRBV29-1, the J call TRBJ2-2; 8 bases align to TRBD2. This CDR3 comprises 15 residues. CDR1 is SQVTM and CDR2 is ANQGSEA in the germline V gene. The V gene end was trimmed by 1 base and the J gene end by 2 bases; junction bases not matched to a gene: 3.

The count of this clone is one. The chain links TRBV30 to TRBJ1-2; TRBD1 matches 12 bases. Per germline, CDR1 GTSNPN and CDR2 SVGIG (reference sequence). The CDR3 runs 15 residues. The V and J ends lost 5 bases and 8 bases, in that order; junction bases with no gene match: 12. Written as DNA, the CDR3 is TGTGCCTGGTACTCCGAGGGACAGGGGGCGACGGGCTACACCTTC. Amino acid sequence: CAWYSEGQGATGYTF.

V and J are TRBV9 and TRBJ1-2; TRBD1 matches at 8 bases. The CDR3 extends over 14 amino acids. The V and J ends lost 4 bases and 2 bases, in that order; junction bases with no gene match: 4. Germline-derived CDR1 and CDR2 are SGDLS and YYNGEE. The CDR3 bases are TGTGCCAGCAGCTCTCGACAGGGGAACTATGGCTACACCTTC. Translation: CASSSRQGNYGYTF.

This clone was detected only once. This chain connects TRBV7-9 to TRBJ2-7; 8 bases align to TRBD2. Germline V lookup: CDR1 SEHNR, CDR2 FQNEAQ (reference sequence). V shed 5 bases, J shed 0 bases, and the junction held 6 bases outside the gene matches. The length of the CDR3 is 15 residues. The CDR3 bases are TGTGCCAGCAGCCTAGTAGCGGGGAGCTCCTACGAGCAGTACTTC. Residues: CASSLVAGSSYEQYF. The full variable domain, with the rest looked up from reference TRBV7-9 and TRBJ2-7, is DTGVSQNPRHKITKRGQNVTFRCDPISEHNRLYWYRQTLGQGPEFLTYFQNEAQLEKSRLLSDRFSAERPKGSFSTLEIQRTEQGDSAMYLCASSLVAGSSYEQYFGPGTRLTVT.

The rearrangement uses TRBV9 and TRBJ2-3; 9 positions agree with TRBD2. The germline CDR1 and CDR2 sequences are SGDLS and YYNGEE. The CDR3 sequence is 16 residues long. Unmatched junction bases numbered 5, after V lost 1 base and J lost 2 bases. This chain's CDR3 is CASSVLAGASTDTQYF. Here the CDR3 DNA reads TGTGCCAGCAGCGTATTAGCGGGGGCCTCCACAGATACGCAGTATTTT. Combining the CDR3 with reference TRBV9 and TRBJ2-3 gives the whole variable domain DSGVTQTPKHLITATGQRVTLRCSPRSGDLSVYWYQQSLDQGLQFLIQYYNGEERAKGNILERFSAQQFPDLHSELNLSSLELGDSALYFCASSVLAGASTDTQYFGPGTRLTVL.

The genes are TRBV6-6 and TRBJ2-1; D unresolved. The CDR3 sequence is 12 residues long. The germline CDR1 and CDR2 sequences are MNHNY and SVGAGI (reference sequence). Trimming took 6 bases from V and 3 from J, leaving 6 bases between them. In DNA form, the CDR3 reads TGTGCCAGCAGCGCTGACTACAATGAGCAGTTCTTC. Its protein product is CASSADYNEQFF.

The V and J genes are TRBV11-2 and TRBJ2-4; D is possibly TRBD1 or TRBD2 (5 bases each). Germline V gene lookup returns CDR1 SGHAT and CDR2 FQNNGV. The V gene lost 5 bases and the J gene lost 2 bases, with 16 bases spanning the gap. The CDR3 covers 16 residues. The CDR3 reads CASSLGASSPKNIQYF. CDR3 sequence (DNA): TGTGCCAGCAGCCTAGGGGCATCTAGCCCCAAAAACATTCAGTACTTC.

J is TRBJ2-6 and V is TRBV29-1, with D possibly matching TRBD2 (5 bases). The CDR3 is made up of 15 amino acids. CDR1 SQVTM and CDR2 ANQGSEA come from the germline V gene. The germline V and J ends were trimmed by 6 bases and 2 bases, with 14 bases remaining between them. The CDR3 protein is CSVRGGAAGANVLTF. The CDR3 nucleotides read TGCAGCGTCCGAGGAGGAGCTGCTGGGGCCAACGTCCTGACTTTC.

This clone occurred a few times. The CDR3 coding sequence is TGTGCCTGGGCGACTAGCGGGAGCTCCTACGAGCAGTACTTC. Its protein product is CAWATSGSSYEQYF. The rearrangement joins TRBV30 to TRBJ2-7; 12 bases are shared with TRBD2. V was clipped by 5 bases and J by 0 bases; unmatched bases: 2. Germline lookup yields CDR1 GTSNPN and CDR2 SVGIG (reference sequence). The CDR3 totals 14 residues.

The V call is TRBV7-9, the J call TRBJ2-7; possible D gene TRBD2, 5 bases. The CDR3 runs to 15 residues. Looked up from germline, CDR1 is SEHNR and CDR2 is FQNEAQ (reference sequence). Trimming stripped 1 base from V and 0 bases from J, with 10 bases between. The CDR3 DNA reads TGTGCCAGCAGCTTAGATCCGGGGTCCTCCTACGAGCAGTACTTC. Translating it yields CASSLDPGSSYEQYF.

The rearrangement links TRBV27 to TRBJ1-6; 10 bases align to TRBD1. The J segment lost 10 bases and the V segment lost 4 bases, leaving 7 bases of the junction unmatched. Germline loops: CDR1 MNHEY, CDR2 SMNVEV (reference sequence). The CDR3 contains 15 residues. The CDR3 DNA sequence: TGTGCCAGCAGTTCATGGACAGGGGGTACCTCACCCCTCCACTTT. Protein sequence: CASSSWTGGTSPLHF.

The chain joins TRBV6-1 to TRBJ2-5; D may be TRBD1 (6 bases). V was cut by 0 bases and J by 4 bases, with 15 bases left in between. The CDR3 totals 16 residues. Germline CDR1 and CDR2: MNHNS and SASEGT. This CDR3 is CASSEAWGLGRETQYF. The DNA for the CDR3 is TGTGCCAGCAGTGAAGCATGGGGGCTGGGACGAGAGACCCAGTACTTC.

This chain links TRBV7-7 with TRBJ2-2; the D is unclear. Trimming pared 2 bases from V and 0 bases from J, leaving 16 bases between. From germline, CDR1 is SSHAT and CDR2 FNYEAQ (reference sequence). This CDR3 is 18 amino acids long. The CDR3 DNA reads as TGTGCCAGCAGCTTACGACGGGTAGAAGATTCGAACACCGGGGAGCTGTTTTTT. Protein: CASSLRRVEDSNTGELFF.